This TCR beta chain was sequenced for a study of siplizumab effects on memory and regulatory T cells. The assay covered 95,000 to 100,000 TCR templates per sample. This table comes from immunoSEQ multiplex PCR, and its TCRdb copy is limited to in-frame clones, with some not included. The table records approximately 110,000 clones, more than 85% of them present only once. Per germline, CDR1 SSHAT and CDR2 FNYEAQ (reference sequence). CDR3 length: 15 amino acids. Concerning this clone: As yet, its antigen is unknown. The junction shows a germline mismatch at one end, possibly a read error. Other DNA sequences in this specimen translate into the identical CDR3.

Findings and caveats of the study: The suppressive capacity of proliferating Tregs from siplizumab cultures remained unconfirmed. The study found that siplizumab significantly reduced alloreactive sequences traceable to unstimulated CD4+ memory cells.

V gene TRBV7-7 combines with J gene TRBJ2-2; 8 bases map to TRBD1. Sequencing was done on a sample of CD4+ T cells sorted from blood. This TCR derives from a human donor in good health. The CDR3 is CASSPGQGNTGELFF. In DNA, the CDR3 is TGTGCTAGCAGCCCCGGACAGGGGAACACCGGGGAGCTGTTTTTT.